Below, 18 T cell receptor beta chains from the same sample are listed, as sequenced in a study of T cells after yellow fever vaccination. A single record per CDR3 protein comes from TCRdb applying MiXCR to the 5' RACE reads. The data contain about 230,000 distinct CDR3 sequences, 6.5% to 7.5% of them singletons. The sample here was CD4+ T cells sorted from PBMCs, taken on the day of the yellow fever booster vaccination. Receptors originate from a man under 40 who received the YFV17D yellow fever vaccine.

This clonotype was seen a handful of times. The CDR3 DNA sequence: TGTGCCATCACCCAGACTAGCGGGAGCACAGATACGCAGTATTTT. It is translated as CAITQTSGSTDTQYF. The chain recombines TRBV10-3 with TRBJ2-3, with 10 bases identical to TRBD2. CDR3 length: 15 amino acids. V lost 7 bases to trimming and J lost 0 bases; unmatched junction nucleotides: 4. Germline values: CDR1 ENHRY, CDR2 SYGVKD.

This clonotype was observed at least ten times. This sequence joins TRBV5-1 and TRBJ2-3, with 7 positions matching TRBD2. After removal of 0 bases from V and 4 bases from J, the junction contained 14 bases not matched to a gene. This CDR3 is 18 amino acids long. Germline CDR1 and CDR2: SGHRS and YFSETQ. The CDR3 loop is CASSLASTGGRSADTQYF. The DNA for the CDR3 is TGCGCCAGCAGCTTGGCCAGTACTGGCGGGAGAAGCGCAGATACGCAGTATTTT. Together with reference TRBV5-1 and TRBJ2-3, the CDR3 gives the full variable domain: KAGVTQTPRYLIKTRGQQVTLSCSPISGHRSVSWYQQTPGQGLQFLFEYFSETQRNKGNFPGRFSGRQFSNSRSEMNVSTLELGDSALYLCASSLASTGGRSADTQYFGPGTRLTVL.

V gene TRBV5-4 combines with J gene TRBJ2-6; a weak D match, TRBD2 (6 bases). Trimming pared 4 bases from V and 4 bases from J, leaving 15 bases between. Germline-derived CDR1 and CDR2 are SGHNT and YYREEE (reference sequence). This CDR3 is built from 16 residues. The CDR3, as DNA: TGTGCCAGCAGCCTGGGCGGGAATTCAGGGGCCAACGTCCTGACTTTC. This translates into CASSLGGNSGANVLTF.

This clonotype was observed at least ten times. This CDR3 is CASSLRVWLAGDTESSYEQYF. Here the CDR3 DNA reads TGTGCCAGCAGCCTAAGAGTTTGGCTAGCGGGGGATACTGAAAGCTCCTACGAGCAGTACTTC. The rearrangement uses TRBV7-3 and TRBJ2-7; 10 nucleotides line up with TRBD2. The CDR3 has 21 amino acids. The germline CDR1 and CDR2 sequences are SGHTA and FQGTGA. V lost 5 bases to trimming and J lost 0 bases; unmatched junction nucleotides: 22.

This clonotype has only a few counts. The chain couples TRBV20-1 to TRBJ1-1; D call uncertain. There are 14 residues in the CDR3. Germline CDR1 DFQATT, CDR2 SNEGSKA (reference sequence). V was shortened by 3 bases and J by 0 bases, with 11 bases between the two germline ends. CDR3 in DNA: TGCAGTGCTAGCGACCCGCGGATGAACACTGAAGCTTTCTTT. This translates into CSASDPRMNTEAFF.

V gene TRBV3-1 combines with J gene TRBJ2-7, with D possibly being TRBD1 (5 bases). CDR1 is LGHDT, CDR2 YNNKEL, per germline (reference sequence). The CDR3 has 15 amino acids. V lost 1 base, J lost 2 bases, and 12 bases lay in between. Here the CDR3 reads CASSQAQGAPYEQYF. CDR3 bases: TGTGCCAGCAGCCAAGCTCAGGGCGCTCCCTACGAGCAGTACTTC.

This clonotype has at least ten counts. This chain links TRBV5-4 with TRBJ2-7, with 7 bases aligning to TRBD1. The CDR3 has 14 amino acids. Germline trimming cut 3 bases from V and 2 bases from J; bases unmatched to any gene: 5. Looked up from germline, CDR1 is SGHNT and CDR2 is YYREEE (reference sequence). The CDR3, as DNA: TGTGCCAGCAGCTCAGGGACAGCTCCCTACGAGCAGTACTTC. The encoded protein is CASSSGTAPYEQYF.

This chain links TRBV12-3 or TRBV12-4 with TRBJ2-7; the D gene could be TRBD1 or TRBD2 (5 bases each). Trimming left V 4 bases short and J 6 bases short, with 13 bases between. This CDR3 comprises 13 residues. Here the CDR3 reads CASSSALGGEQYF. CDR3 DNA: TGTGCCAGCAGTTCCGCTCTTGGGGGCGAGCAGTACTTC.

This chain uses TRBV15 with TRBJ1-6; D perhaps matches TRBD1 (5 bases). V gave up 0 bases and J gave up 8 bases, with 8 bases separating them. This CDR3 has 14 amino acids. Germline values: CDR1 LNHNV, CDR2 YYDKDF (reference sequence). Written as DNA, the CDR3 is TGTGCCACCAGCAGAGATCCGGGGGATTCACCCCTCCACTTT. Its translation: CATSRDPGDSPLHF.

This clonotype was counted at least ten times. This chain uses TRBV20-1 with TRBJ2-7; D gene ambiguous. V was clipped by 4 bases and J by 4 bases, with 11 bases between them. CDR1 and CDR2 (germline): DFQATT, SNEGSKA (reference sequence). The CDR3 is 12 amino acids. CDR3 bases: TGCAGTGCTACGAAGTTGTCATACGAGCAGTACTTC. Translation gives CSATKLSYEQYF.

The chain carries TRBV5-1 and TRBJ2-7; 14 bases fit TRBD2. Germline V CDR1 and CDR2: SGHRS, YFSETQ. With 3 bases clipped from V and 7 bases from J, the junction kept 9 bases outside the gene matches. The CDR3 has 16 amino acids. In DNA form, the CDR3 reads TGCGCCAGCAGCTGGGGACTAGCGGGAGTATTGAGGGAGCAGTACTTC. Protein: CASSWGLAGVLREQYF.

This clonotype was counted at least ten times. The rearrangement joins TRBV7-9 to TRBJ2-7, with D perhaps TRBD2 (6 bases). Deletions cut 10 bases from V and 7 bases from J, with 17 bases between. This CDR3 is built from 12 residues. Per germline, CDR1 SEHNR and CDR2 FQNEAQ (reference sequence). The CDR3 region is CATSGGAREQYF. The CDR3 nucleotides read TGTGCCACCTCTGGAGGGGCGAGAGAGCAGTACTTC.

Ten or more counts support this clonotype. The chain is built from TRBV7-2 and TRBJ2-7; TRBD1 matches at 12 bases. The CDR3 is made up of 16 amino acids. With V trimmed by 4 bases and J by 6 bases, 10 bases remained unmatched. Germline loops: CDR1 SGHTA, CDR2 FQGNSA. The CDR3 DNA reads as TGTGCCAGCAGCTCCACCACCGGGACAGGGGGCTCCGAGCAGTACTTC. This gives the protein CASSSTTGTGGSEQYF.

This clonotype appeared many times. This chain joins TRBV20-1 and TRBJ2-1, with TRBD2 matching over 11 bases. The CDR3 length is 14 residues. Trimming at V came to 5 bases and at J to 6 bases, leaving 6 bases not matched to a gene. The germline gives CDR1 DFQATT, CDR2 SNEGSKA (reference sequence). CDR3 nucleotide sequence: TGCAGTGCTCCACTAGCGGGAGCTGGCAATGAGCAGTTCTTC. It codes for CSAPLAGAGNEQFF.

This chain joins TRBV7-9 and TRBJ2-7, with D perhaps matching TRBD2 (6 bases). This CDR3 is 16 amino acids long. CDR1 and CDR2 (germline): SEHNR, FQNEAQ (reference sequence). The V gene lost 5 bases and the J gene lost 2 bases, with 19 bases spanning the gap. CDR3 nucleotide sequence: TGTGCCAGCAGCCTTCTGCGGGGCGCGAGGCCCTACGAGCAGTACTTC. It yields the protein CASSLLRGARPYEQYF.

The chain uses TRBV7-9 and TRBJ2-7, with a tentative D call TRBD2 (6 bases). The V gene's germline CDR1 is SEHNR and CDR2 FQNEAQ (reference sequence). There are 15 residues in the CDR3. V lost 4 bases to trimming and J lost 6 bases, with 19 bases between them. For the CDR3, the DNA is TGTGCCAGCAGCTCTTCGGCCCGGAGGGGCCTCGAGCAGTACTTC. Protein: CASSSSARRGLEQYF.

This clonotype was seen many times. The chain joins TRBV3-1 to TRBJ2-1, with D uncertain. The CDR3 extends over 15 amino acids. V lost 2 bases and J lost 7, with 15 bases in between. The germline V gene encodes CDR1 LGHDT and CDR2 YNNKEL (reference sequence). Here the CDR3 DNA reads TGTGCCAGCAGCCAATTAGGTACAAGGGAAAATGAGCAGTTCTTC. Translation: CASSQLGTRENEQFF.

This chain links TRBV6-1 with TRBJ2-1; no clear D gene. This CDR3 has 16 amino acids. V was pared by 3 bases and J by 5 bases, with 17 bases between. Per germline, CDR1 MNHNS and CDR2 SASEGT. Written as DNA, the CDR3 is TGTGCCAGCAGTGATTTCCGGAGAAGACGCGACAATGAGCAGTTCTTC. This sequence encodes CASSDFRRRRDNEQFF.